The 3 T cell receptor beta chains in this list originate from one sample, sequenced in a study of T cells after yellow fever vaccination. TCRdb reprocessed the 5' RACE reads with MiXCR, giving one entry per CDR3 protein. Of under 300,000 distinct CDR3 sequences listed, 6.9% were seen once; the top ten hold more than 0.8%. The input for sequencing was CD4+ T cells sorted from PBMCs, taken 15 days after the yellow fever booster vaccination. Receptors were obtained from a man under 40 who received the YFV17D yellow fever vaccine.

This clonotype was recorded at least ten times. The chain combines TRBV20-1 with TRBJ2-1, with D perhaps TRBD2 (5 bases). This CDR3 has 14 amino acids. Germline CDR1 DFQATT, CDR2 SNEGSKA (reference sequence). V shed 7 bases and J shed 4 bases, with 17 bases lying between them. CDR3 nucleotide sequence: TGCAGTGTTTTGAGGACTGATGTTTACAATGAGCAGTTCTTC. It specifies CSVLRTDVYNEQFF.

The V and J genes are TRBV20-1 and TRBJ2-3; possibly TRBD1 for D (5 bases). This CDR3 is built from 14 residues. The V gene lost 6 bases and the J gene lost 2 bases, with 15 bases spanning the gap. The germline CDR1 and CDR2 sequences are DFQATT and SNEGSKA (reference sequence). For the CDR3, the DNA is TGCAGTGCGAAAGCAGGGCCGCACACAGATACGCAGTATTTT. It translates to CSAKAGPHTDTQYF.

This clonotype was counted at least ten times. This sequence joins TRBV12-3 or TRBV12-4 and TRBJ2-2, with unresolved D. This CDR3 has 13 amino acids. V gave up 6 bases and J gave up 7 bases, with 12 bases separating them. The CDR3 protein is CASSLGFGGELFF. In DNA form, the CDR3 reads TGTGCCAGCAGCCTCGGGTTTGGCGGGGAGCTGTTTTTT.